This T cell receptor (beta chain) was obtained from a study of T cell repertoires in cytomegalovirus infection (dated by TCRdb to about 2019). The study in broad terms: The HLA type of each donor mattered for the analysis, because public TCR beta signatures pointed to carriage of CMV infection along with the matching HLA type.

This clonotype has more than one count but fewer than ten. Its antigen remains unidentified. Base quality data are lacking; no much larger clone is found one base away. The CDR3 spans 17 residues, from the cysteine through the phenylalanine. The retained sequence is limited to the CDR3, 51 bases, with the frame set at the first base. Trimming removed 4 bases from V and 7 bases from J; the gene matches leave 11 bases unexplained. As encoded in the germline V gene, CDR1 is MGHRA while CDR2 is YSYEKL. Beyond this particular receptor, the publication reports: In both this cohort and an independent roughly 400-donor cohort, the cumulative frequency of public TCR beta family members distinguished carriers of CMV infection plus the relevant HLA type. The ex vivo response was dominated by HLA-C-restricted CMV-specific TCR beta clonotypes, which also provided the single most frequent clonotype in two of eight donors.

TCRdb records Illumina HiSeq 1500 as the sequencer. TCRdb handled the public reads itself, with Q25 trimming in fastp and clone calling in MiXCR, and kept productive beta chains. Records with the same CDR3 protein are collapsed into one entry carrying the most frequent genes and DNA. A total of approximately 100,000 distinct CDR3 sequences appear in this sample, 20% to 25% of them only once. The leading ten clones occupy 35% to 50% of the sample. This chain is built from TRBV4-1 and TRBJ2-1; 12 of the junction bases match TRBD1. The sample consisted of CD8+ T cells from PBMCs. This clonotype was sampled from a human donor in good health (CMV status not recorded). Some clones in this sample may be carry-over from other donors' samples. The DNA sequence is given as TGCGCCAGCAGCCCCCACCCGGGACAGGGGGCTCGGAATGAGCAGTTCTTC. This translates into CASSPHPGQGARNEQFF.